One and the same sample provided the 4 T cell receptor beta chains below, sequenced in a study of OX40 agonist ivuxolimab in advanced cancers. Sequencing used immunoSEQ multiplex PCR; TCRdb keeps in-frame clones, though not all of them. This sample has about 79,000 clones, with around 92% found just once. The sample was CD4+ or CD8+ T cells sorted from blood, taken in a trial of the OX40 agonist ivuxolimab. Receptors originate from an adult with an advanced solid tumor such as melanoma, head and neck, liver or kidney cancer.

This clone has just one count. The genes are TRBV7-3 and TRBJ2-1; TRBD2 matches at 10 bases. The CDR3 is made up of 17 amino acids. Trimming took 4 bases from V and 0 from J; bases not matched to a gene: 6. Germline values: CDR1 SGHTA, CDR2 FQGTGA. The CDR3 region has the DNA TGTGCCAGCAGCTCCTCAATAGCGGGAGGCTCCTACAATGAGCAGTTCTTC. It translates to CASSSSIAGGSYNEQFF.

The chain couples TRBV28 to TRBJ2-2; maybe TRBD1 (6 bases). This CDR3 region has 14 residues. V was clipped by 8 bases and J by 4 bases, with 14 bases between them. CDR1 is MDHEN and CDR2 is SYDVKM in the germline V gene. The CDR3 DNA reads TGTGCCAGCGATACCTCAGGGGTCACCGGGGAGCTGTTTTTT. Residues: CASDTSGVTGELFF.

V gene TRBV5-6 combines with J gene TRBJ1-1; 7 bases line up with TRBD1. The length of the CDR3 is 15 residues. V lost 0 bases and J lost 2; bases outside the gene matches: 4. Germline V gene sequence: CDR1 SGHDT, CDR2 YYEEEE. CDR3 region: CASSLGDSLNTEAFF. The CDR3 bases are TGTGCCAGCAGCTTGGGGGACAGCCTTAACACTGAAGCTTTCTTT.

V and J are TRBV4-3 and TRBJ2-3; 7 nucleotides line up with TRBD2. CDR1 is LGHNA, CDR2 YSLEER, per germline. The V and J ends lost 1 base and 2 bases, in that order; junction bases with no gene match: 9. The CDR3 has 17 residues. In DNA form, the CDR3 reads TGCGCCAGCAGCCAAGCGTTTGGGGCGGGAGACACAGATACGCAGTATTTT. It yields the protein CASSQAFGAGDTDTQYF.